The 8 T cell receptor beta chains reported below all come from one sample, sequenced in a study of T cell changes during pregnancy in multiple sclerosis. Sequencing was performed with immunoSEQ multiplex PCR; in TCRdb, only in-frame clones are kept and a portion is missing. The sample shows some 46,000 clones, around 90% of them seen only once. This specimen consisted of CD4+ T cells from peripheral blood mononuclear cells, obtained after pregnancy. These receptors all come from a female donor with multiple sclerosis, enrolled in a pregnancy study.

A single count supports this clone. The chain uses TRBV5-4 and TRBJ2-7; D is possibly TRBD2 (6 bases). The CDR3 is 13 amino acids. The ends were cut back, 3 bases at V and 3 bases at J, with 10 bases in the middle. CDR1 and CDR2 from the germline V gene are SGHNT and YYREEE (reference sequence). The CDR3 is CASSYGGIYEQYF. CDR3 in DNA: TGTGCCAGCAGCTATGGGGGGATCTACGAGCAGTACTTC.

The chain combines TRBV28 with TRBJ2-5; TRBD2 matches 9 bases. The CDR3 spans 15 residues. The J segment lost 5 bases and the V segment lost 3 bases, leaving 7 bases of the junction unmatched. The germline V gene encodes CDR1 MDHEN and CDR2 SYDVKM. The CDR3 protein is CASSLSGLALETQYF. CDR3 coding DNA: TGTGCCAGCAGTTTGTCGGGACTAGCTCTGGAGACCCAGTACTTC.

The chain links TRBV5-5 to TRBJ1-2; TRBD1 might be the D (6 bases). Germline lookup yields CDR1 SGHKS and CDR2 YYEKEE (reference sequence). CDR3 length equals 13 residues. The V end was cut by 4 bases, the J end by 8 bases, with 15 bases between. The CDR3 nucleotides read TGTGCCAGCAGCCCAACCGGACAGTCCGGCTACACCTTC. It translates to CASSPTGQSGYTF.

The chain has TRBV5-6 and TRBJ2-1, with D possibly being TRBD2 (5 bases). The germline gives CDR1 SGHDT, CDR2 YYEEEE. The CDR3 length is 14 residues. V was clipped by 1 base and J by 0 bases, with 5 bases between them. The CDR3 DNA reads as TGTGCCAGCAGCTTGACTAGCTCCTACAATGAGCAGTTCTTC. Its protein product is CASSLTSSYNEQFF. The whole variable domain, remainder taken from reference TRBV5-6 and TRBJ2-1, is DAGVTQSPTHLIKTRGQQVTLRCSPKSGHDTVSWYQQALGQGPQFIFQYYEEEERQRGNFPDRFSGHQFPNYSSELNVNALLLGDSALYLCASSLTSSYNEQFFGPGTRLTVL.

The CDR3 here is CASSHARTGIYEQYF. The CDR3 DNA reads TGTGCCAGCAGCCATGCTCGGACAGGGATCTACGAGCAGTACTTC. The rearrangement links TRBV5-4 to TRBJ2-7; 8 positions agree with TRBD1. CDR3 length: 15 amino acids. V shed 4 bases, J shed 3 bases, and the junction held 9 bases outside the gene matches. Germline-derived CDR1 and CDR2 are SGHNT and YYREEE (reference sequence).

This chain links TRBV5-4 with TRBJ2-7; D may be TRBD2 (7 bases). The CDR3 is 16 residues long. Deletions cut 0 bases from V and 2 bases from J, with 15 bases between. CDR1 SGHNT and CDR2 YYREEE come from the germline V gene (reference sequence). Here the CDR3 DNA reads TGTGCCAGCAGCTTGGGACGGGGGGCGGGAGCCTACGAGCAGTACTTC. This translates into CASSLGRGAGAYEQYF.

This chain connects TRBV9 to TRBJ1-2; 10 nucleotides align to TRBD1. This CDR3 contains 16 residues. The V and J ends lost 2 bases and 0 bases, in that order; junction bases with no gene match: 4. Per germline, CDR1 SGDLS and CDR2 YYNGEE. This CDR3 is CASSVRGTGANYGYTF. DNA for the CDR3: TGTGCCAGCAGCGTTCGAGGGACAGGGGCTAACTATGGCTACACCTTC.

This chain joins TRBV28 and TRBJ2-7, with 12 bases matching TRBD2. Losses at the gene ends were 4 bases for V and 6 bases for J; bases not matched to a gene: 10. Germline V CDR1 and CDR2: MDHEN, SYDVKM. This CDR3 is built from 16 residues. The DNA of the CDR3 is TGTGCCAGCAGTTCCTTACTAGCGGGAGGTTTCGTCGAGCAGTACTTC. Its translation is CASSSLLAGGFVEQYF.